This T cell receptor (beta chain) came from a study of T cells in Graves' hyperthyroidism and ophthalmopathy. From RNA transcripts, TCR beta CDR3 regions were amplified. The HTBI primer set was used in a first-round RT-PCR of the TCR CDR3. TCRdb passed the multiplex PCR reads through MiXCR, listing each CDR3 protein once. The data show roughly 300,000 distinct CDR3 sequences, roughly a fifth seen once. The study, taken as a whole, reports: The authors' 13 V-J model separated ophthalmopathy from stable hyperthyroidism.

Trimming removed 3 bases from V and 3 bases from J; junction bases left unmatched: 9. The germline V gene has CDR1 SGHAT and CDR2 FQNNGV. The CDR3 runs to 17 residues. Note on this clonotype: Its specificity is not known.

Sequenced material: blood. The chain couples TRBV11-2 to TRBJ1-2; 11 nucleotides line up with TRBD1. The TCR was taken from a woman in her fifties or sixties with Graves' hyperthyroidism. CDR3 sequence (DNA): TGTGCCAGCAGCTTGTGGCTGCCGGGACAGGGGGACTATGGCTACACCTTC. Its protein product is CASSLWLPGQGDYGYTF. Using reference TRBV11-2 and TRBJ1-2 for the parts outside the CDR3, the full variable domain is EAGVAQSPRYKIIEKRQSVAFWCNPISGHATLYWYQQILGQGPKLLIQFQNNGVVDDSQLPKDRFSAERLKGVDSTLKIQPAKLEDSAVYLCASSLWLPGQGDYGYTFGSGTRLTVV.